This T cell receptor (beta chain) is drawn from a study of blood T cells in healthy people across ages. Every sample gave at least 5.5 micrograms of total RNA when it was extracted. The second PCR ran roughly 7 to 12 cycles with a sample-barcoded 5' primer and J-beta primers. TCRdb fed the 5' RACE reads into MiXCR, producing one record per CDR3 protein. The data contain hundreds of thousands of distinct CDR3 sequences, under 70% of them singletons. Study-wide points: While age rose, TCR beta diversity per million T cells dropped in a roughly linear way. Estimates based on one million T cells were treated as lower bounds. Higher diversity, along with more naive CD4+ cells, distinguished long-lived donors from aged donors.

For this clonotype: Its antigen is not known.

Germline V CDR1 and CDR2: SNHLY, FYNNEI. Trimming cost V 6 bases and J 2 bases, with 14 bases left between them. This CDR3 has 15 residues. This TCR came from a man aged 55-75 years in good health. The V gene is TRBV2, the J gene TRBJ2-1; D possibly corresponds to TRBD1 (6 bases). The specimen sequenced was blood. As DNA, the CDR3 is TGTGCCAGCAGGCTTACCGGGACACCCTACAATGAGCAGTTCTTC. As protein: CASRLTGTPYNEQFF.